The clone carrying this TCR beta chain was counted only a few times. Its antigen is not identified. Germline CDR1 reads ENHRY; CDR2 reads SYGVKD. The CDR3 has 16 residues. V lost 4 bases to trimming and J lost 5 bases; unmatched junction nucleotides: 7. This entry comes from a study of identical twins. General study results and limits: Abundant beta clonotypes from cord blood had fewer insertions, unlike memory repertoires, which showed none.

TCRdb fed the 5' RACE reads into MiXCR, producing one record per CDR3 protein. The sample records about 460,000 distinct CDR3 sequences, approximately 14% being singletons. These data are also associated with another study on yellow fever vaccine responses in identical twins.

The chain employs TRBV10-3 and TRBJ2-5, with 13 nucleotides matching TRBD2. This TCR was sampled from a woman aged 18 to 35 in good health. The specimen sequenced was CD4+ T cells sorted from blood. CDR3 DNA sequence: TGTGCCATCAGTGGACTAGCGGGAGGTTTGATGGAGACCCAGTACTTC. It yields the protein CAISGLAGGLMETQYF.